This TCR beta chain was observed in a study of cytomegalovirus exposure and HLA in healthy donors. Regarding the study as a whole: For most subjects, TCR beta sequences were reported to predict HLA-A and HLA-B alleles with accuracy. CMV serostatus was the only recorded immune exposure for donors.

This clone was detected only a few times. Its antigen is undetermined. The PCR employed 60 Vbeta primers together with 13 Jbeta primers. Libraries were prepared by immunoSEQ multiplex PCR; TCRdb keeps only in-frame clonotypes and omits some of them. There are approximately 160,000 clones in the sample; 77% occur only once, and 1.5% to 2% lies in the top ten. The CDR3 consists of 17 residues. The germline gives CDR1 KGHSH, CDR2 LQKENI. Between the trimmed V and J ends, which lost 1 base and 0 bases, there was a span of 13 bases. V is TRBV18 and J is TRBJ2-1; D might be TRBD2 (5 bases). The material sequenced was PBMCs. The source is a woman younger than 45 in good health and CMV-seronegative. The DNA of the CDR3 is TGTGCCAGCTCACCACTCCAAACCGGGAACTCCTACAATGAGCAGTTCTTC. Its translation: CASSPLQTGNSYNEQFF. Drawing the rest from reference TRBV18 and TRBJ2-1, the complete variable domain is NAGVMQNPRHLVRRRGQEARLRCSPMKGHSHVYWYRQLPEEGLKFMVYLQKENIIDESGMPKERFSAEFPKEGPSILRIQQVVRGDSAAYFCASSPLQTGNSYNEQFFGPGTRLTVL.